This T cell receptor beta chain stems from a study of response to subunit inactivated influenza vaccine. CDR1 and CDR2 from the germline V gene are LGHNA and YNFKEQ. There are 16 residues in the CDR3. The V and J ends lost 1 base and 0 bases, in that order; junction bases with no gene match: 3. As to this clonotype: What it binds is not known.

Each CDR3 protein gets one entry after TCRdb re-called the RT-PCR reads with MiXCR. The sample shows about 500,000 distinct CDR3 sequences, 6.5% to 8% of them seen only once. Study results and caveats: Authors suggested seasonal influenza vaccinations each recruit few new T cells.

The rearrangement joins TRBV4-2 to TRBJ2-5; 9 bases align to TRBD2. The sequence was obtained from a man aged 50-75 years who received an inactivated influenza vaccine. The sequenced sample was PBMCs from blood, obtained 23 months after vaccination. The CDR3 DNA follows: TGTGCCAGCAGCCAAGGGAGCGGGAGGCACCAAGAGACCCAGTACTTC. Translation: CASSQGSGRHQETQYF.